This T cell receptor beta chain was profiled in a study of human thymus T cells. Produced via immunoSEQ multiplex PCR; TCRdb's table is partial and in-frame only. The sample includes some 78,000 clones, around 96% seen only once; the top ten take roughly 0.028%. Germline assignment: CDR1 SGHKS and CDR2 YYEKEE (reference sequence). The CDR3 consists of 12 residues. The germline V and J ends were trimmed by 1 base and 2 bases, with 4 bases remaining between them. To note about this clone: Its antigen is still unknown.

Whole-study findings and limits: Thymic as well as blood repertoires seemed to favor certain V and J genes unevenly. Reports from related research described highly overlapping thymic repertoires among unrelated individuals.

Thymic samples were excised during corrective heart operations. Having surgery to correct congenital heart defects, healthy Finnish infants acted as the donors. The source material was thymus tissue. The TCR originated in a boy in the first two years of life with a congenital heart defect but otherwise immunologically healthy. The chain carries TRBV5-5 and TRBJ2-7; no definite D call. In DNA, the CDR3 is TGTGCCAGCAGCTTGCCCACCTACGAGCAGTACTTC. Amino acid sequence: CASSLPTYEQYF.